A selection of T cell receptor beta chains follows, all from one sample in a study of blood T cells in healthy people across ages. MiXCR was run by TCRdb on the 5' RACE reads, yielding one entry per CDR3 protein. The sample lists some 1.1 million distinct CDR3 sequences, 35% to 40% occurring once. The specimen sequenced was blood. The origin of the receptors is a man aged 18 to 29 in good health. Each CDR3 is given with its conserved first and last residue. Fields, in order: V gene, clone size, J gene, D gene, CDR3 DNA, CDR3 protein. D genes are given only for firm matches. Not all rows give a size; the values are once, few, many and, for expanded clones, a class.

v_gene: TRBV28; abundance: .; j_gene: TRBJ1-1; d_gene: TRBD1; CDR3nt: TGTGCCAGCATTCGGGACAGGGGGCAGAGGAACACTGAAGCTTTCTTT; CDR3aa: CASIRDRGQRNTEAFF
v_gene: TRBV5-1; abundance: .; j_gene: TRBJ2-2; d_gene: TRBD2; CDR3nt: TGCGCCAGCAGCAGGGCCGGGACTAGTTACGGCACCGGGGAGCTGTTTTTT; CDR3aa: CASSRAGTSYGTGELFF
v_gene: TRBV20-1; abundance: many; j_gene: TRBJ1-4; d_gene: .; CDR3nt: TGCAGTGCTAGTGATCCTGGGGCCCCGCATGAAAAACTGTTTTTT; CDR3aa: CSASDPGAPHEKLFF
v_gene: TRBV9; abundance: .; j_gene: TRBJ1-2; d_gene: TRBD1; CDR3nt: TGTGCCAGCAGCGTCTCCGGGACAGGGTCTGCCCTACCGCGTGGCTACACCTTC; CDR3aa: CASSVSGTGSALPRGYTF
v_gene: TRBV7-3; abundance: .; j_gene: TRBJ2-5; d_gene: .; CDR3nt: TGTGCCAGCAGCTTGAGTAGTGACGGAGAGACCCAGTACTTC; CDR3aa: CASSLSSDGETQYF
v_gene: TRBV5-1; abundance: .; j_gene: TRBJ2-5; d_gene: .; CDR3nt: TGCGCCAGCAGCTCCGACGGTGGAGTGGAGACCCAGTACTTC; CDR3aa: CASSSDGGVETQYF
v_gene: TRBV20-1; abundance: few; j_gene: TRBJ1-1; d_gene: .; CDR3nt: TGCAGTGCTAGAGTGTCTGGGGCGGGGGGCACTGAAGCTTTCTTT; CDR3aa: CSARVSGAGGTEAFF
v_gene: TRBV19; abundance: few; j_gene: TRBJ2-5; d_gene: .; CDR3nt: TGTGCCAGTAGTATAGGGCGAGAGGAGACCCAGTACTTC; CDR3aa: CASSIGREETQYF
v_gene: TRBV6-1; abundance: .; j_gene: TRBJ2-5; d_gene: .; CDR3nt: TGTGCCAGCAGTGAAGCCCTGTGGGAGACCCAGTACTTC; CDR3aa: CASSEALWETQYF
v_gene: TRBV29-1; abundance: few; j_gene: TRBJ2-6; d_gene: .; CDR3nt: TGCAGCGTTGAAGATAGGATGGTATCTGGGGCCAACGTCCTGACTTTC; CDR3aa: CSVEDRMVSGANVLTF
v_gene: TRBV5-1; abundance: .; j_gene: TRBJ2-4; d_gene: .; CDR3nt: TGCGCCAGCAGCTTTGGCGATCTCTATGACATTCAGTACTTC; CDR3aa: CASSFGDLYDIQYF
v_gene: TRBV9; abundance: few; j_gene: TRBJ2-1; d_gene: .; CDR3nt: TGTGCCAGCAGCGTAGATGGAGTGGGAGCCAATGAGCAGTTCTTC; CDR3aa: CASSVDGVGANEQFF
v_gene: TRBV13; abundance: few; j_gene: TRBJ2-1; d_gene: .; CDR3nt: TGTGCCAGCAGCGCGGATTTGGCCTCGCAGTTCTTC; CDR3aa: CASSADLASQFF
v_gene: TRBV4-2; abundance: .; j_gene: TRBJ2-1; d_gene: TRBD2; CDR3nt: TGTGCCAGCAGCCAAGAGGGAGGGTATTCCTACGAGCAGTTCTTC; CDR3aa: CASSQEGGYSYEQFF
v_gene: TRBV12-3/TRBV12-4; abundance: many; j_gene: TRBJ1-2; d_gene: TRBD1; CDR3nt: TGTGCCAGCAGTGCCGGGACAGCATATGGCTACACCTTC; CDR3aa: CASSAGTAYGYTF
v_gene: TRBV12-3/TRBV12-4; abundance: .; j_gene: TRBJ2-3; d_gene: TRBD2; CDR3nt: TGTGCCAGCAGTTTAGGCCCGGGACTAGGCGGCGCAGATACGGAATATTTT; CDR3aa: CASSLGPGLGGADTEYF
v_gene: TRBV7-2; abundance: few; j_gene: TRBJ2-2; d_gene: .; CDR3nt: TGTGCCAGCAGCTTAGAGGCCACGGCAACCGGGGAGCTGTTTTTT; CDR3aa: CASSLEATATGELFF
v_gene: TRBV20-1; abundance: many; j_gene: TRBJ1-2; d_gene: TRBD1; CDR3nt: TGCAGTGCTAGAGTTACCGGGACAGGGGAGCCTAACTATGGCTACACCTTC; CDR3aa: CSARVTGTGEPNYGYTF
v_gene: TRBV5-1; abundance: many; j_gene: TRBJ2-1; d_gene: .; CDR3nt: TGCGCCAGCAGCTTGGAAAGCGGGCCGTACAATGAGCAGTTCTTC; CDR3aa: CASSLESGPYNEQFF
v_gene: TRBV3-1; abundance: few; j_gene: TRBJ2-5; d_gene: .; CDR3nt: TGTGCCAGCAGCCACGGAAGGGAGACCCAGTACTTC; CDR3aa: CASSHGRETQYF
v_gene: TRBV7-8; abundance: .; j_gene: TRBJ2-7; d_gene: .; CDR3nt: TGTGCCAGCAGCTCCCCCGTAGGATACGGCTCCTACGAGCAGTACTTC; CDR3aa: CASSSPVGYGSYEQYF
v_gene: TRBV15; abundance: few; j_gene: TRBJ1-6; d_gene: .; CDR3nt: TGTGCCACCAGCGGTGGAGAGGGTATGAATTCACCCCTCCACTTT; CDR3aa: CATSGGEGMNSPLHF
v_gene: TRBV7-9; abundance: .; j_gene: TRBJ1-6; d_gene: .; CDR3nt: TGTGCCAGCAGCTTAGAATTTGGGACACGGAACTTATCACCCCTCCACTTT; CDR3aa: CASSLEFGTRNLSPLHF
v_gene: TRBV7-9; abundance: .; j_gene: TRBJ1-2; d_gene: .; CDR3nt: TGTGCCAGCAGCTTAGCGGACAGACTAGACTATGGCTACACCTTC; CDR3aa: CASSLADRLDYGYTF
v_gene: TRBV30; abundance: few; j_gene: TRBJ2-1; d_gene: .; CDR3nt: TGTGCCTGGAATCCAGGGGAGGACAATGAGCAGTTCTTC; CDR3aa: CAWNPGEDNEQFF
v_gene: TRBV18; abundance: .; j_gene: TRBJ1-2; d_gene: .; CDR3nt: TGTGCCAGCTCACCGAGGCAGGCCGCGGGCTATGGCTACACCTTC; CDR3aa: CASSPRQAAGYGYTF
v_gene: TRBV6-2/TRBV6-3; abundance: once; j_gene: TRBJ2-1; d_gene: .; CDR3nt: TGTGCCAGCAGTTACGAGGCGGTGGACAATGAGCAGTTCTTC; CDR3aa: CASSYEAVDNEQFF
v_gene: TRBV4-3; abundance: .; j_gene: TRBJ2-1; d_gene: .; CDR3nt: TGCGCCAGCAGCCAAGATTTGGGCGGTTCCAATGAGCAGTTCTTC; CDR3aa: CASSQDLGGSNEQFF